This T cell receptor beta chain derives from a study of breast tumors, draining lymph nodes, adjacent tissues. This clonotype was picked up many times. Its antigen is still unknown. From germline, CDR1 is SGHDT and CDR2 YYEEEE. The CDR3 extends over 15 amino acids. With 4 bases clipped from V and 6 bases from J, the junction kept 11 bases outside the gene matches. Study outcomes and limitations: Compared with basal-like, luminal-like tumors shared significantly more repertoire with nontumor tissue.

TCRdb itself ran the multiplex PCR reads through MiXCR, one entry per CDR3 protein. The sample holds about 230,000 distinct CDR3 sequences, less than 40% seen once. Samples came from axillary lymph nodes draining the breast cancer. The TCR sequence derives from a female donor with breast cancer. Some clones in this sample may be carry-over from other donors' samples. V usage is TRBV5-6 and J usage is TRBJ2-3, with 7 bases fitting TRBD1. The sample comprised axillary lymph node tissue. The CDR3: CASSLPTGTLDTQYF. DNA for the CDR3: TGTGCCAGCAGCCTACCGACAGGGACCCTGGATACGCAGTATTTT.